The 16 T cell receptor beta chains below come from one sample, sequenced in a study of T-cell memory formation after mild COVID-19. TCRdb used MiXCR to reprocess the 5' RACE reads, holding one entry per CDR3 protein. The data contain roughly 180,000 distinct CDR3 sequences, 18% of them singletons. Sequenced: PBMCs or a T cell subset sorted from them (not recorded which). Receptors originate from a man aged 18 to 29 who had mild COVID-19 (a few samples of this study predate the infection). Cell type and time point are not known.

This clonotype was counted a few times. The CDR3 loop reads CSARDQHGTGELFF. Written as DNA, the CDR3 is TGCAGTGCTAGAGATCAGCATGGCACCGGGGAGCTGTTTTTT. The chain uses TRBV20-1 and TRBJ2-2, with no clear D. Trimming removed 0 bases from V and 4 bases from J, with 9 bases in between. This CDR3 is 14 amino acids long. The germline V gene encodes CDR1 DFQATT and CDR2 SNEGSKA (reference sequence).

Only a few counts were recorded for this clonotype. The DNA for the CDR3 is TGTGCCAGCAGCCCTAGACGGGACAGGGGGTCCACTGAAGCTTTCTTT. Amino acids: CASSPRRDRGSTEAFF. This chain links TRBV7-9 with TRBJ1-1; TRBD1 agrees at 11 bases. The CDR3 loop spans 16 amino acids. The germline V gene has CDR1 SEHNR and CDR2 FQNEAQ (reference sequence). V was clipped by 5 bases and J by 4 bases; unmatched bases: 9.

This chain uses TRBV20-1 with TRBJ2-2; no clear D gene. Germline loops: CDR1 DFQATT, CDR2 SNEGSKA (reference sequence). This CDR3 has 12 residues. The V end lost 5 bases, the J end lost 4 bases, and 8 bases lay between the germline ends. CDR3 region: CSAGRITGELFF. In DNA form, the CDR3 reads TGCAGTGCTGGACGGATCACCGGGGAGCTGTTTTTT.

The rearrangement links TRBV18 to TRBJ2-7; the match to TRBD2 covers 7 bases. This CDR3 spans 13 amino acids. In germline, CDR1 is KGHSH, CDR2 LQKENI. The ends lost 3 bases at V and 5 bases at J; junction bases unmatched: 4. CDR3 residues: CASSPLGRDEQYV. In DNA, the CDR3 is TGTGCCAGCTCACCCTTGGGGAGGGACGAGCAGTACGTC.

In its sample, this clonotype was seen a few times. The genes are TRBV18 and TRBJ1-1; 7 nucleotides align to TRBD1. The CDR3 is 15 amino acids. Germline-derived CDR1 and CDR2 are KGHSH and LQKENI. Trimming removed 8 bases from V and 1 base from J; junction bases left unmatched: 10. The CDR3 reads CASAPGQMSNTEAFF. The CDR3 bases are TGTGCCAGCGCTCCGGGACAGATGTCGAACACTGAAGCTTTCTTT. Drawing the rest from reference TRBV18 and TRBJ1-1, the complete variable domain is NAGVMQNPRHLVRRRGQEARLRCSPMKGHSHVYWYRQLPEEGLKFMVYLQKENIIDESGMPKERFSAEFPKEGPSILRIQQVVRGDSAAYFCASAPGQMSNTEAFFGQGTRLTVV.

This clonotype turned up a few times. This sequence joins TRBV5-1 and TRBJ2-2; D may be TRBD1 or TRBD2 (5 bases each). Trimming removed 5 bases from V and 7 bases from J, with 15 bases in between. In germline, CDR1 is SGHRS, CDR2 YFSETQ. The CDR3 spans 14 residues. For the CDR3, the DNA is TGCGCCAGCAGTCGGGCCAGGGACGACGGGGAGCTGTTTTTT. It yields the protein CASSRARDDGELFF.

The chain is built from TRBV24-1 and TRBJ2-2, with D maybe TRBD1 (6 bases). The germline CDR1 and CDR2 sequences are KGHDR and SFDVKD. This CDR3 has 15 amino acids. The germline V and J ends were trimmed by 4 bases and 4 bases, with 12 bases remaining between them. The CDR3 DNA reads TGTGCCACCAGTGAGGGAGACAGGCTCACCGGGGAGCTGTTTTTT. This encodes CATSEGDRLTGELFF.

J is TRBJ2-5 and V is TRBV12-3 or TRBV12-4, with D hard to call. V lost 3 bases and J lost 2, with 7 bases in between. This CDR3 has 13 amino acids. Here the CDR3 DNA reads TGTGCCAGCAGTTTTTCGGTGCAAGAGACCCAGTACTTC. Translated: CASSFSVQETQYF.

The sample holds many counts of this clonotype. The chain joins TRBV5-1 to TRBJ2-5; no reliable D call. This CDR3 comprises 15 residues. Germline-derived CDR1 and CDR2 are SGHRS and YFSETQ. Trimming shortened V by 0 bases and J by 1 base, and 10 bases separated the two germline ends. The CDR3, as DNA: TGCGCCAGCAGCTTGGCCGCGAATTCCCAAGAGACCCAGTACTTC. It specifies CASSLAANSQETQYF.

The rearrangement links TRBV6-5 to TRBJ2-7; 11 nucleotides agree with TRBD2. Unmatched junction bases numbered 4, after V lost 0 bases and J lost 3 bases. The germline gives CDR1 MNHEY, CDR2 SVGAGI. The CDR3 loop spans 16 amino acids. The CDR3 DNA sequence: TGTGCCAGCAGTTACTCCTCCGGGACTAGCGGCTACGAGCAGTACTTC. As protein: CASSYSSGTSGYEQYF.

In this sample, this clonotype turned up a few times. This chain connects TRBV18 to TRBJ2-7; D unresolved. The CDR3 totals 12 residues. Trimming removed 4 bases at V and 4 bases at J, with 8 bases between. CDR1 and CDR2 (germline): KGHSH, LQKENI. The CDR3 loop reads CASSQRLYEQYF. The DNA of the CDR3 is TGTGCCAGCTCACAACGGTTGTACGAGCAGTACTTC. The full variable domain, completed using reference TRBV18 and TRBJ2-7, is NAGVMQNPRHLVRRRGQEARLRCSPMKGHSHVYWYRQLPEEGLKFMVYLQKENIIDESGMPKERFSAEFPKEGPSILRIQQVVRGDSAAYFCASSQRLYEQYFGPGTRLTVT.

This clonotype is a singleton in its sample. The rearrangement joins TRBV3-1 to TRBJ2-4; TRBD2 might be the D (6 bases). Trimming removed 5 bases at V and 7 bases at J, with 15 bases between. The CDR3 is made up of 14 amino acids. Germline CDR1 and CDR2: LGHDT and YNNKEL (reference sequence). DNA for the CDR3: TGTGCCAGCAGCTTAGCCCCTACTAGCAACATTCAGTACTTC. Protein sequence: CASSLAPTSNIQYF.

The rearrangement links TRBV12-3 or TRBV12-4 to TRBJ2-7, with 7 bases fitting TRBD1. V shed 3 bases, J shed 2 bases, and the junction held 7 bases outside the gene matches. The CDR3 runs to 15 residues. Here the CDR3 reads CASSLGQFSTYEQYF. For the CDR3, the DNA is TGTGCCAGCAGTTTGGGACAGTTTTCAACCTACGAGCAGTACTTC.

The gene calls are TRBV27 and TRBJ1-1; D ambiguous. The germline gives CDR1 MNHEY, CDR2 SMNVEV (reference sequence). The CDR3 consists of 18 residues. Trimming removed 3 bases at V and 0 bases at J, with 20 bases between. The CDR3 DNA reads as TGTGCCAGCAGTTTTAAGATTTCGCCAGGACCCATGAACACTGAAGCTTTCTTT. It is translated as CASSFKISPGPMNTEAFF.

The table lists this clonotype with a few counts. The chain joins TRBV19 to TRBJ2-7, with D perhaps matching TRBD1 (6 bases). In germline, CDR1 is LNHDA, CDR2 SQIVND (reference sequence). V was clipped by 5 bases and J by 6 bases, with 14 bases between them. CDR3 length equals 13 residues. The CDR3 bases are TGTGCCAGTAGTCCCCGAACAGGGTCCGAGCAGTACTTC. Protein sequence: CASSPRTGSEQYF.

J is TRBJ1-1 and V is TRBV28; D unresolved. Trimming pared 6 bases from V and 4 bases from J, leaving 12 bases between. This CDR3 spans 13 amino acids. CDR1 and CDR2 from the germline V gene are MDHEN and SYDVKM. The CDR3 loop reads CASRGGLGTEAFF. CDR3 nucleotides: TGTGCCAGCAGGGGCGGGTTGGGCACTGAAGCTTTCTTT.